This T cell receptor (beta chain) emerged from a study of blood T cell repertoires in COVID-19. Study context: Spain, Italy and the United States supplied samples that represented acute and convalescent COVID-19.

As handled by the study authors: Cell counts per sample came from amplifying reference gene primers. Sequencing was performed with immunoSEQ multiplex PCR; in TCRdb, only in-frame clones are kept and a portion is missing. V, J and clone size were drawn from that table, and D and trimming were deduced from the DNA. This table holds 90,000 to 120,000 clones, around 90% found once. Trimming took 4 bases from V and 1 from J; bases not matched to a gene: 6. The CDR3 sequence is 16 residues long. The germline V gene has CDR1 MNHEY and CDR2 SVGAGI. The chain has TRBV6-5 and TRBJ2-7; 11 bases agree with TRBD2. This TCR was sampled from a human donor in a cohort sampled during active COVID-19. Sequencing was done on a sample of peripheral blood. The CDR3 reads CASSLSGTSGSYEQYF. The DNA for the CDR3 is TGTGCCAGCAGTTTGTCCGGGACTAGCGGTTCCTACGAGCAGTACTTC.